Listed below are T cell receptor beta chains from one sample, sequenced in a study of T cell changes during pregnancy in multiple sclerosis. Measured with immunoSEQ multiplex PCR; TCRdb has only the in-frame clones, and not every one. The data contain tens of thousands of clones, over 90% of them singletons. Specimen: CD8+ T cells from peripheral blood mononuclear cells, collected in the third trimester of pregnancy. The source of these receptors is a female donor with multiple sclerosis, enrolled in a pregnancy study. Both conserved end residues are trimmed from each CDR3. Fields, in order: J gene, clone size, V gene, CDR3 protein. The size of a clone is reported for some rows only, either as once, few or many, or as a class for expanded clones.

TRBJ2-6 | . | TRBV29-1 | SVVSSGQGISGANVLT
TRBJ2-2 | . | TRBV28 | ASSLRGQATNTGELF
TRBJ2-3 | . | TRBV29-1 | SVAQGNTDTQY
TRBJ2-1 | . | TRBV27 | ASSVLGSEQF
TRBJ1-4 | . | TRBV23-1 | ASRIPRDRPNEKLF
TRBJ2-1 | . | TRBV19 | ASSRLADAYNEQF
TRBJ2-2 | . | TRBV18 | ASSPGLTNTGELF
TRBJ2-7 | . | TRBV6-5 | ASSSPGQGAGEQY
TRBJ2-7 | . | TRBV11-2 | ASSSGSYEQY
TRBJ2-4 | . | TRBV11-2 | ASSAGTGRVRDIQY
TRBJ2-2 | once | TRBV19 | ASSILAGNTGELF
TRBJ2-3 | . | TRBV27 | ASSPEVGLATDTQY
TRBJ2-3 | . | TRBV6-1 | ASSDPTGFYTDTQY
TRBJ1-1 | . | TRBV7-9 | ASSLGGQGSLNTEAF
TRBJ2-7 | many | TRBV9 | ASSVGGSSGTYEQY
TRBJ2-3 | . | TRBV7-9 | ASSFRDSPTDTQY
TRBJ1-2 | . | TRBV27 | ASSFGQSSPYGYT
TRBJ2-7 | few | TRBV4-2 | ASSQEREGSYEQY
TRBJ1-5 | once | TRBV30 | AWNPRTGANQPQH
TRBJ1-2 | . | TRBV19 | ASSIVRPGQGDGYT
TRBJ1-5 | once | TRBV28 | ASLNRLGGYQPQH
TRBJ2-7 | . | TRBV4-1 | ASSHAKTGAYEQY
TRBJ1-1 | few | TRBV9 | ASSLRHPEAF
TRBJ1-2 | . | TRBV28 | ASSLLPVTNYGYT
TRBJ1-1 | . | TRBV6-5 | ASSLTGAFTEAF
TRBJ2-3 | . | TRBV7-3 | ASSLAGFTDTQY
TRBJ2-7 | . | TRBV5-8 | ASSFNRDRVSEQY
TRBJ2-7 | . | TRBV5-5 | ASSLASGSSYEQY
TRBJ2-7 | . | TRBV9 | ASSAEGAYEQY
TRBJ1-3 | . | TRBV4-3 | ASSQVLGDSGNTIY
TRBJ2-1 | . | TRBV7-3 | ASSSWTSGKLNEQF
TRBJ2-3 | . | TRBV6-4 | ASSEGTGGARVTDTQY
TRBJ2-7 | . | TRBV13 | ASSLGGGRAYEQY
TRBJ2-7 | . | TRBV27 | ASSQDRVAYEQY
TRBJ2-6 | . | TRBV10-1 | ASSESKFTGISGANVLT
TRBJ1-1 | . | TRBV19 | ATTLGGMTEAF
TRBJ2-7 | . | TRBV6-6 | ASSYDSYSYEQY
TRBJ1-2 | . | TRBV12-5 | ASGLVPRLGDHGYT
TRBJ2-3 | . | TRBV4-1 | ASSQVASTDTQY
TRBJ1-2 | . | TRBV7-9 | ASSNRDTDYGYT